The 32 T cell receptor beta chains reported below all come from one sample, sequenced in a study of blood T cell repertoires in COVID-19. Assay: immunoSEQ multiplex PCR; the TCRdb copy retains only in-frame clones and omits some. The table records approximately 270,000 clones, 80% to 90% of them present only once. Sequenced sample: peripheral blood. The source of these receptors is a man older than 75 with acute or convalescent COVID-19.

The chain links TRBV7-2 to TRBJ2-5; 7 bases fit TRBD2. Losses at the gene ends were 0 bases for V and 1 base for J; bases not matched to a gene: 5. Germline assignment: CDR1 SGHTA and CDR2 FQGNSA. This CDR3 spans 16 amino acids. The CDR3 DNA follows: TGTGCCAGCAGCTTAGCGCAGGCTAGCGGCCAAGAGACCCAGTACTTC. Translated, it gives CASSLAQASGQETQYF.

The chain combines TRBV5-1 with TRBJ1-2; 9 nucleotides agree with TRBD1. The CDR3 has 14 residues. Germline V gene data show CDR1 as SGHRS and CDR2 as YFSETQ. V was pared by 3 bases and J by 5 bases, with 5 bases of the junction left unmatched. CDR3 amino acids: CASSWTGARYGYTF. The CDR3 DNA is TGCGCCAGCAGCTGGACAGGGGCACGGTATGGCTACACCTTC.

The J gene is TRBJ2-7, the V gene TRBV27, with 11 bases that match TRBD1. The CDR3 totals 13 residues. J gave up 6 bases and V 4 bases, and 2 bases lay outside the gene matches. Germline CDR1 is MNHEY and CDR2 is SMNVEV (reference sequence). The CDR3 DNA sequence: TGTGCCAGCAGTTGGGGACAGGGGGTCGAGCAGTACTTC. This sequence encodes CASSWGQGVEQYF.

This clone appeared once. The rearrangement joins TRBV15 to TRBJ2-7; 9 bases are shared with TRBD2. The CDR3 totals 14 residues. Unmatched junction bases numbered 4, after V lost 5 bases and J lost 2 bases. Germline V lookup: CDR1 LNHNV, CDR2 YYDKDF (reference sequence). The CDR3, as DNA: TGTGCCACCAGCGTGAGACTAGCGGCCTACGAGCAGTACTTC. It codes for CATSVRLAAYEQYF. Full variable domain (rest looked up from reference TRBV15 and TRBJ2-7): DAMVIQNPRYQVTQFGKPVTLSCSQTLNHNVMYWYQQKSSQAPKLLFHYYDKDFNNEADTPDNFQSRRPNTSFCFLDIRSPGLGDTAMYLCATSVRLAAYEQYFGPGTRLTVT.

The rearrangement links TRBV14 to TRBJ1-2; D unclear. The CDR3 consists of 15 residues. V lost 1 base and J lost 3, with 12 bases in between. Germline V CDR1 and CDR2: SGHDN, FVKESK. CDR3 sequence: CASSQGLYFDYGYTF. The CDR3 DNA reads TGTGCCAGCAGCCAAGGTCTATACTTTGACTATGGCTACACCTTC.

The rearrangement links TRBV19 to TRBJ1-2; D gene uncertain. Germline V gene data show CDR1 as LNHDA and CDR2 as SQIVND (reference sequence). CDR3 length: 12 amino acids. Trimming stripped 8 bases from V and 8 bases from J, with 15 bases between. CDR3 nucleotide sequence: TGTGCCAGTTTTGTCGTAATGGGCGGCTACACCTTC. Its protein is CASFVVMGGYTF.

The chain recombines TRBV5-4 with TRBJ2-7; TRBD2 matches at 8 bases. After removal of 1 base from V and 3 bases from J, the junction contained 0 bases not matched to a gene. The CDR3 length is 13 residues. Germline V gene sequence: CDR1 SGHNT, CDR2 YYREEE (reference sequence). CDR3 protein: CASSLREGYEQYF. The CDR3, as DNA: TGTGCCAGCAGCTTGCGGGAGGGCTACGAGCAGTACTTC.

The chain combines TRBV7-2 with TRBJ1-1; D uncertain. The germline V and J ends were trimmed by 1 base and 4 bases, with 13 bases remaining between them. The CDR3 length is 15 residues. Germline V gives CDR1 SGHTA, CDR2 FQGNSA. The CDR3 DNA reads TGTGCCAGCAGCTTAGGCCCCGGGGAGGGCACTGAAGCTTTCTTT. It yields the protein CASSLGPGEGTEAFF.

This CDR3 is CASSLVPSGVQETQYF. In DNA, the CDR3 is TGTGCCAGCAGCTTGGTACCTAGCGGGGTACAAGAGACCCAGTACTTC. The rearrangement uses TRBV5-5 and TRBJ2-5, with 9 bases that match TRBD2. The CDR3 sequence is 16 residues long. The V and J ends lost 0 bases and 2 bases, in that order; junction bases with no gene match: 5. Germline V gene lookup returns CDR1 SGHKS and CDR2 YYEKEE (reference sequence).

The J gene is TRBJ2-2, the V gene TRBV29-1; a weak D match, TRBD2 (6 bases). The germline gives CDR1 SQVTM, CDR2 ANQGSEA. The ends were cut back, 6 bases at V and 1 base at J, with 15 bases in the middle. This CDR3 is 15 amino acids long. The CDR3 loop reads CSVGLRRGNTGELFF. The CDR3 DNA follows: TGCAGCGTGGGGCTAAGGCGGGGGAACACCGGGGAGCTGTTTTTT.

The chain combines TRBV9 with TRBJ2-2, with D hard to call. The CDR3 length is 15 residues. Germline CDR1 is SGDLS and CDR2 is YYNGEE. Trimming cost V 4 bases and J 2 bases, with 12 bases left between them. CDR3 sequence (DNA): TGTGCCAGCAGCCCTCTCCAGGCTAACACCGGGGAGCTGTTTTTT. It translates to CASSPLQANTGELFF. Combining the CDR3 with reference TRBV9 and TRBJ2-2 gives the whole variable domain DSGVTQTPKHLITATGQRVTLRCSPRSGDLSVYWYQQSLDQGLQFLIQYYNGEERAKGNILERFSAQQFPDLHSELNLSSLELGDSALYFCASSPLQANTGELFFGEGSRLTVL.

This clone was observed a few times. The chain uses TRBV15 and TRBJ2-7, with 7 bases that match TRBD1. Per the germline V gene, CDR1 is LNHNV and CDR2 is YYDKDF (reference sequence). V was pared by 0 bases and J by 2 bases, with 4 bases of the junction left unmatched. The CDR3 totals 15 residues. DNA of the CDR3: TGTGCCACCAGCAGAGAGGGCAGGGGGACCTACGAGCAGTACTTC. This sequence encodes CATSREGRGTYEQYF.

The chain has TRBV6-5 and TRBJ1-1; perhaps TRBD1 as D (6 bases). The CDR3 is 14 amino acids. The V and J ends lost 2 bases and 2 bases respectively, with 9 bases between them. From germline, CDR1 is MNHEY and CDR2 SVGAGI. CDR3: CASSYPGVNTEAFF. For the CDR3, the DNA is TGTGCCAGCAGTTACCCAGGGGTCAACACTGAAGCTTTCTTT.

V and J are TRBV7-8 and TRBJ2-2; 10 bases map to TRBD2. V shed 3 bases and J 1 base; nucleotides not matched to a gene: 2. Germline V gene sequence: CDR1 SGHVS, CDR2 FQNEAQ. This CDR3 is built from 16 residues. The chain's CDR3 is CASSFRLAGNTGELFF. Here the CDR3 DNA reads TGTGCCAGCAGCTTTCGACTAGCGGGGAACACCGGGGAGCTGTTTTTT.

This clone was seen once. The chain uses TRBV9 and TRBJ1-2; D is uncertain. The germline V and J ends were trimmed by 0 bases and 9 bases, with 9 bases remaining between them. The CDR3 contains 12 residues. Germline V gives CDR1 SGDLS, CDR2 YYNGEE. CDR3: CASSVDFGSYTF. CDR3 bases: TGTGCCAGCAGCGTAGACTTCGGTAGCTACACCTTC.

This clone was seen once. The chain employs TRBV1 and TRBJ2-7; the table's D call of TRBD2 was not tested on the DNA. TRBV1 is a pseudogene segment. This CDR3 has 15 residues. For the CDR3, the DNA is TGCACCAGCAGCCAACTGACTAGTTGGGGCTACGAGCAGTACTTC. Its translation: CTSSQLTSWGYEQYF.

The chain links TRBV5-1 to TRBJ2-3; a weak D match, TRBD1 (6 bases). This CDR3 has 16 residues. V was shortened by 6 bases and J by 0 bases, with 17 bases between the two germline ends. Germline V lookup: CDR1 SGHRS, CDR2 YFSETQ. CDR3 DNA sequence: TGCGCCAGCACTCGTTCAGGGACATCTAGCACAGATACGCAGTATTTT. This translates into CASTRSGTSSTDTQYF.

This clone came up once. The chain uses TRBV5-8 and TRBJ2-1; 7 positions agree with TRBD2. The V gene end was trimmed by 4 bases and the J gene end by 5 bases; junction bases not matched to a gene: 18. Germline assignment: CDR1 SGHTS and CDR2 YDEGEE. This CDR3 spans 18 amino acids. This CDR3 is CASSRGLGRPQGNNEQFF. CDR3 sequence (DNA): TGTGCCAGCAGCCGAGGACTAGGCAGACCGCAGGGAAACAATGAGCAGTTCTTC.

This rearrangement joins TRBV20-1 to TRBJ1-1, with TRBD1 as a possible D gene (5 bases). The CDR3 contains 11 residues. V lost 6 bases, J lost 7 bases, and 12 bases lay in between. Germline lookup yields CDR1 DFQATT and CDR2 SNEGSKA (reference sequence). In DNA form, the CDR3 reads TGCAGTGCCACAGACAGCCTTGAAGCTTTCTTT. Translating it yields CSATDSLEAFF.

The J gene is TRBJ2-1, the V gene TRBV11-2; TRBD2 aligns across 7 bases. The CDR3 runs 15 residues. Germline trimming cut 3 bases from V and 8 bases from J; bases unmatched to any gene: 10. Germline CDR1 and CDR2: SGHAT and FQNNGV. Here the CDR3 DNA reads TGTGCCAGCAGCTTTCGTGGGAGGGCCGGTGATGAGCAGTTCTTC. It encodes CASSFRGRAGDEQFF.

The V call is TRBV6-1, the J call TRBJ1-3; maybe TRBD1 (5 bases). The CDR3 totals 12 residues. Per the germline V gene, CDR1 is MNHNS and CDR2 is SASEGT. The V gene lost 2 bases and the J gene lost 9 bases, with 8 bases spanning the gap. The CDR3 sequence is CASSERGGTIYF. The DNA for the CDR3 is TGTGCCAGCAGTGAACGGGGGGGCACCATATATTTT.

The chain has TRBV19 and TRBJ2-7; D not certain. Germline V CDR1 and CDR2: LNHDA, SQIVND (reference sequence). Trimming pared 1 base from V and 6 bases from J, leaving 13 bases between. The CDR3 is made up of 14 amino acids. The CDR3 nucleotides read TGTGCCAGTAGTATAGTTCAGGATGCTGGCGAGCAGTACTTC. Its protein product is CASSIVQDAGEQYF.

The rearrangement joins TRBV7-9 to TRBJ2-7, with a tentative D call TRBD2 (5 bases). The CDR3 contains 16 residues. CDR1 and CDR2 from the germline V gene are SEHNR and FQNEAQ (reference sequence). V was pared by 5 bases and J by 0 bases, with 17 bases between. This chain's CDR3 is CASSPRAGLTSYEQYF. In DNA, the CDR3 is TGTGCCAGCAGCCCTAGGGCCGGACTTACCTCCTACGAGCAGTACTTC.

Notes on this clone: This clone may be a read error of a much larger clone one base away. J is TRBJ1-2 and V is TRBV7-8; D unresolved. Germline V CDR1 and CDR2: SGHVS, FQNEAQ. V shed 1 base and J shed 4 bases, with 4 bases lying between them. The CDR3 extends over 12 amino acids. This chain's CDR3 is CASSLDSYGYTF. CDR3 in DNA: TGTGCCAGCAGCTTAGACAGCTATGGCTACACCTTC.

The CDR3 region has the DNA TGTGCCAGCAGTTCTTTGGACAGGGGCACTGAAGCTTTCTTT. It is translated as CASSSLDRGTEAFF. This chain uses TRBV6-2 or TRBV6-3 with TRBJ1-1; TRBD1 matches 9 bases. V was pared by 4 bases and J by 4 bases, with 4 bases of the junction left unmatched. This CDR3 has 14 amino acids. CDR1 and CDR2 from the germline V gene are MNHEY and SVGEGT.

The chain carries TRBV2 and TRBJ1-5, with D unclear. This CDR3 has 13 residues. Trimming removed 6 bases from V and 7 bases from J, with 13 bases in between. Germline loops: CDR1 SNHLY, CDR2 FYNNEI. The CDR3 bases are TGTGCCAGCAGCTGGAGAATTGGGCAGCCCCAGCATTTT. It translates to CASSWRIGQPQHF.

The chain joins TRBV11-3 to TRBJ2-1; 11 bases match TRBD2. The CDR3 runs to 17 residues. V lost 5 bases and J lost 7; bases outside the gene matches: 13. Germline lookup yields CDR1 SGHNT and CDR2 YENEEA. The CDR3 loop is CASSLADSGRAGNEQFF. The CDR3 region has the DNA TGTGCCAGCAGCCTCGCAGATAGCGGGAGGGCCGGGAATGAGCAGTTCTTC.

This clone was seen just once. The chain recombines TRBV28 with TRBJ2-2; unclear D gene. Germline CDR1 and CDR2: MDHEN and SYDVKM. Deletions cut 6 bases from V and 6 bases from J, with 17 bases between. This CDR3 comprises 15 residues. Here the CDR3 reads CASSLPTLPSGELFF. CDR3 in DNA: TGTGCCAGCAGCCTCCCGACACTTCCCTCCGGGGAGCTGTTTTTT.

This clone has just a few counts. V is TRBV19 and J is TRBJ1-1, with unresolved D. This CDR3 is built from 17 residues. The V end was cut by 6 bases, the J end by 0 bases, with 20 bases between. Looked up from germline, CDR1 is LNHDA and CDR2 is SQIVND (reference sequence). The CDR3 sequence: CASSLGFGVRMNTEAFF. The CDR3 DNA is TGTGCCAGTAGCCTAGGATTCGGGGTTCGCATGAACACTGAAGCTTTCTTT.

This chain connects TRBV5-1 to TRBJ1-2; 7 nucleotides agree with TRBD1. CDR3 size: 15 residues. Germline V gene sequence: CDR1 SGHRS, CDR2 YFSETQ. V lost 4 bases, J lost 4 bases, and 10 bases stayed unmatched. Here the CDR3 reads CASSPRQGWGYGYTF. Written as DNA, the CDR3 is TGCGCCAGCAGCCCACGACAGGGCTGGGGCTATGGCTACACCTTC.

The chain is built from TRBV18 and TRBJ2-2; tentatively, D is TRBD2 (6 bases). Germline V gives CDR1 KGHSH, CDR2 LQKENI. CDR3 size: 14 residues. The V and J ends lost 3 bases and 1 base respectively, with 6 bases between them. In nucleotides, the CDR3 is TGTGCCAGCTCACCGGGAGGGAACACCGGGGAGCTGTTTTTT. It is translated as CASSPGGNTGELFF.

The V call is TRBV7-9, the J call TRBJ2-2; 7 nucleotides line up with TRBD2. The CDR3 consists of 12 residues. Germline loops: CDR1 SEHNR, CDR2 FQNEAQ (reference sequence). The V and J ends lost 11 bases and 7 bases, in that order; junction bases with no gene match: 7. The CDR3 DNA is TGTGCCTGTTCTAGCGGCGGCGGGGAGCTGTTTTTT. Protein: CACSSGGGELFF. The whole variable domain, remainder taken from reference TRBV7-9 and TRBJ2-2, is DTGVSQNPRHKITKRGQNVTFRCDPISEHNRLYWYRQTLGQGPEFLTYFQNEAQLEKSRLLSDRFSAERPKGSFSTLEIQRTEQGDSAMYLCACSSGGGELFFGEGSRLTVL.